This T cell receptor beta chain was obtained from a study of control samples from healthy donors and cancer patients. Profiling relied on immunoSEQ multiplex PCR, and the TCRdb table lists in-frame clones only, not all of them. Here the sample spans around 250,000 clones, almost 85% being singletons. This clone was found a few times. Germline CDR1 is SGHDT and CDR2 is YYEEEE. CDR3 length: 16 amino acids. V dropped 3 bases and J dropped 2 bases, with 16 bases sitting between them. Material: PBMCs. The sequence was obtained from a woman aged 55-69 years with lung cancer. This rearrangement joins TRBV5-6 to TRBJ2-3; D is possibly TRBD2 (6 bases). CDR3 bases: TGTGCCAGCAGCTGGGGGACTGCGGAGGTCACAGATACGCAGTATTTT. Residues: CASSWGTAEVTDTQYF.